This T cell receptor (beta chain) was recorded in a study of shared clonotypes between healthy human individuals. Study context: Each donor's CD8 memory used one plate, CD8 naive two, each CD4 subset three. Overall study findings and caveats: Generally, naive subsets came out with larger estimated richness than memory subsets.

About this clone itself: Its antigen remains unidentified.

Naive-designated CD8 cells lacked CD45RO, were positively enriched for CCR7, and omitted terminally differentiated effector memory CD45RA+ cells. CDR3 length: 14 amino acids. V was clipped by 6 bases and J by 4 bases; unmatched bases: 9. Per the germline V gene, CDR1 is MDHEN and CDR2 is SYDVKM. Each cell subset's genomic DNA was divided evenly among several immunoSEQ plates. Replicate PCRs run on sorted subsets employed 200 ng DNA, some 33,000 T cell genomes. Generated by immunoSEQ multiplex PCR, the TCRdb table keeps only in-frame clones and is missing some. This table holds approximately 2,200,000 clones, about 93% found once.

The specimen was naive CD8+ T cells from PBMCs. The sequence was obtained from a man between 18 and 35 years old in good health. Some clones in this sample may be carry-over from other donors' samples. V usage is TRBV28 and J usage is TRBJ2-7; 7 bases align to TRBD2. For the CDR3, the DNA is TGTGCCAGCAGGTCCACGGGACTACTGTACGAGCAGTACTTC. It codes for CASRSTGLLYEQYF.